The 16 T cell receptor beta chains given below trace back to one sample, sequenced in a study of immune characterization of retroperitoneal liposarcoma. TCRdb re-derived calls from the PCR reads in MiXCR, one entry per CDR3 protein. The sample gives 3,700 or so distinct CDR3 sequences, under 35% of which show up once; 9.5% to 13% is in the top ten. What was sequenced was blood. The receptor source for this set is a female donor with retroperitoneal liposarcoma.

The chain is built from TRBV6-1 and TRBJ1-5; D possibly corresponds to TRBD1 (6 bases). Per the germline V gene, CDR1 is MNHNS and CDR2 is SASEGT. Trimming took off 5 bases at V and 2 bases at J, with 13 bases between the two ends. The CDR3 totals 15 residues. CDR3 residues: CASSQEGDGNQPQHF. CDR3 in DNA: TGTGCCAGCAGTCAGGAGGGGGACGGCAATCAGCCCCAGCATTTT.

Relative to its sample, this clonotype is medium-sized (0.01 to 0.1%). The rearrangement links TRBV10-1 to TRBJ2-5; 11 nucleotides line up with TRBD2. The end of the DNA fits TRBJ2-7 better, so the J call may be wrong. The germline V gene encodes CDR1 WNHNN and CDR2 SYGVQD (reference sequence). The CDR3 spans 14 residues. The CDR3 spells CASSETSGGHEQYF. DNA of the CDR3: TGCGCCAGCAGTGAAACTAGCGGGGGCCACGAGCAGTACTTC.

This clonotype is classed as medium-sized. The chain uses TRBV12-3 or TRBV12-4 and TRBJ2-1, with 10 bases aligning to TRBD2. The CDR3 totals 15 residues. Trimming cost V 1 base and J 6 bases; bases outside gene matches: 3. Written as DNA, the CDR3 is TGTGCCAGCAGTTTAGTGACTAGCGGGTCCAATGAGCAGTTCTTC. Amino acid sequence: CASSLVTSGSNEQFF.

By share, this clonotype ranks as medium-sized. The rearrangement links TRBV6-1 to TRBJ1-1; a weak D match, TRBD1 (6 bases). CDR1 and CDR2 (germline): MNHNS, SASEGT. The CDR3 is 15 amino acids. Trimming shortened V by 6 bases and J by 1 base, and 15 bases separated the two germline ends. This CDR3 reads CASSPAGQKNTEAFF. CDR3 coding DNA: TGTGCCAGCAGCCCAGCGGGACAAAAGAACACTGAAGCTTTCTTT.

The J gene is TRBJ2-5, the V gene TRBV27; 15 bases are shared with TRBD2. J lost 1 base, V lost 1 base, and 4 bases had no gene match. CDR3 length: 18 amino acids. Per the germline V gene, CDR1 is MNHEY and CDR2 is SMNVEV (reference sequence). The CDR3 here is CASSLFGLAGGSQETQYF. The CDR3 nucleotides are TGTGCCAGCAGTTTATTCGGACTAGCGGGAGGGAGCCAAGAGACCCAGTACTTC.

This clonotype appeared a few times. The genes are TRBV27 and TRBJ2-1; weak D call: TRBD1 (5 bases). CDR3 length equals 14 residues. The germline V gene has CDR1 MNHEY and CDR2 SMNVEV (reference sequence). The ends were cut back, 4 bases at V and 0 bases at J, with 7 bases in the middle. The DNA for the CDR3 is TGTGCCAGCAGTTGGGGCAGCTCCTACAATGAGCAGTTCTTC. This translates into CASSWGSSYNEQFF.

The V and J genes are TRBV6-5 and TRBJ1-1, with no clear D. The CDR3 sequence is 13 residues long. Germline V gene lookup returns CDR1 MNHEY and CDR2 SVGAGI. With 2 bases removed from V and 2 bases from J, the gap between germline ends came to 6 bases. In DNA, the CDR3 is TGTGCCAGCAGTTACCAAAAAAACACTGAAGCTTTCTTT. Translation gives CASSYQKNTEAFF.

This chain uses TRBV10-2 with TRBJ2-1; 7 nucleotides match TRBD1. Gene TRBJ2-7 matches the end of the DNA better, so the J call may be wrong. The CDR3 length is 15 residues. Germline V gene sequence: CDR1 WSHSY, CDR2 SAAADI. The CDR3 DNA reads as TGCGCCAGCAGTGAGTCGGGGACAGCTTTAGGCGAGCAGTACTTC. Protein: CASSESGTALGEQYF.

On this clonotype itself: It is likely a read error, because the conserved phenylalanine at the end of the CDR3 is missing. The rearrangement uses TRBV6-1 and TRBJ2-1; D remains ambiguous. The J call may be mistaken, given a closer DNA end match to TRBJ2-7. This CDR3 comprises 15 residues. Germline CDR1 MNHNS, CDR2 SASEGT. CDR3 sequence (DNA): TGTGCCAGCAGTGAAGTATTGGGTTTCTCCTACGAGCAGTACTTA. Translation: CASSEVLGFSYEQYL.

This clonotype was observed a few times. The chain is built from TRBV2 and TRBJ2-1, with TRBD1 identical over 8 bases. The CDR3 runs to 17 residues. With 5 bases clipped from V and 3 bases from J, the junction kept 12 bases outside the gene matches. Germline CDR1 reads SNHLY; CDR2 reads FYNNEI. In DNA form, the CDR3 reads TGTGCCAGCAGTTATCTCCGCCCAGACAGGGGCTACAATGAGCAGTTCTTC. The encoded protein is CASSYLRPDRGYNEQFF. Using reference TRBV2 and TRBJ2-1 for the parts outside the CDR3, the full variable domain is EPEVTQTPSHQVTQMGQEVILRCVPISNHLYFYWYRQILGQKVEFLVSFYNNEISEKSEIFDDQFSVERPDGSNFTLKIRSTKLEDSAMYFCASSYLRPDRGYNEQFFGPGTRLTVL.

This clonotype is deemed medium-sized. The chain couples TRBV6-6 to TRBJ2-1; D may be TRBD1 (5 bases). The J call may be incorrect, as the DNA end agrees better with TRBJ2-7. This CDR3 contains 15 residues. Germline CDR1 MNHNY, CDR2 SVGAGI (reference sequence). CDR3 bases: TGTGCCAGTAGGAACAGGTGGGCCTCCTACAATGAGCAGTACTTC. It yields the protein CASRNRWASYNEQYF.

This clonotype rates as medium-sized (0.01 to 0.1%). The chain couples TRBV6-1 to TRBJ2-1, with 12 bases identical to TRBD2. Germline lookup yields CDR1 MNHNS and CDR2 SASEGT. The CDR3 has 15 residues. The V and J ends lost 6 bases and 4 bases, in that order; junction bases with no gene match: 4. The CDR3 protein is CASSPSGGGYNEQFF. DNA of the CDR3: TGTGCCAGCAGCCCTAGCGGGGGGGGATACAATGAGCAGTTCTTC.

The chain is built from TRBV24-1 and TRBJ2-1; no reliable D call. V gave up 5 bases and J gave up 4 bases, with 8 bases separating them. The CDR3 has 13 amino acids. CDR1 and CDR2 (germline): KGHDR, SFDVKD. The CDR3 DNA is TGTGCCACCAGTGTTACTAATTACAATGAGCAGTTCTTC. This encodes CATSVTNYNEQFF.

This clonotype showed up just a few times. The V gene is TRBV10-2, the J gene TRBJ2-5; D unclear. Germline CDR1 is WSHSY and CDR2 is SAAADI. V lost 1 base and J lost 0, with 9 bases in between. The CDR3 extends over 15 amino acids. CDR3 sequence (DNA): TGCGCCAGCAGTGAGTACCAGCTGTACCAAGAGACCCAGTACTTC. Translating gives CASSEYQLYQETQYF.

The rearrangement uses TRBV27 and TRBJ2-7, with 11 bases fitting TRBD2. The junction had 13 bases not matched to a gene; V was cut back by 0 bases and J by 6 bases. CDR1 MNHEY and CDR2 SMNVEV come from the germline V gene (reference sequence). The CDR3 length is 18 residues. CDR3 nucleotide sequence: TGTGCCAGCAGTTTATCGGTACTAGCGGGAGCCCCTAGCCCCGAGCAGTACTTC. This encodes CASSLSVLAGAPSPEQYF.

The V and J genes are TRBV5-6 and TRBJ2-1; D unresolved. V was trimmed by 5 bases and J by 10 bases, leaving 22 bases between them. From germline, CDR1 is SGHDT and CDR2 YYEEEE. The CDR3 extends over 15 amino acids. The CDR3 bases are TGTGCCAGCAGGAAATCGAGTATACCCCTTGGAGAGCAGTTCTTC. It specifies CASRKSSIPLGEQFF.